This TCR beta chain was sequenced for a study of blood T cell repertoires in COVID-19. Across the whole study: PBMCs, B-cell-depleted T cells, or T cells provided the cDNA or gDNA that made up the material.

Study members were between roughly 18 and 89 years old and lived in 24 US regions. Participants' own reports of clinical history determined their cohort assignment. In germline, CDR1 is SGHDT, CDR2 YYEEEE. The CDR3 has 15 residues. The trim removed 3 bases at V and 5 bases at J, leaving 7 bases unmatched. Authors' data handling: Reference gene primer amplification yielded estimated nucleated cell counts. The repertoire was sequenced with immunoSEQ multiplex PCR; TCRdb's copy has only in-frame clones and lacks some. V and J calls and clone size come straight from that table; D and trimming were deduced from the DNA. The sample includes roughly 150,000 clones, more than 65% of them seen just once.

The sample consisted of PBMCs or T cells enriched from blood (not recorded which). The clonotype was recovered from a woman aged 40 to 49 with acute COVID-19. This sequence joins TRBV5-6 and TRBJ2-1; 8 nucleotides align to TRBD2. CDR3 sequence: CASSYGGRHDNEQFF. The CDR3 nucleotides read TGTGCCAGCAGCTATGGCGGGAGGCACGACAATGAGCAGTTCTTC.